This T cell receptor beta chain was sequenced in a study of Ad26.COV2.S vaccination and SARS-CoV-2 variants. Study-wide results and caveats: It was reported that spike-specific CD8+ and CD4+ T cell responses were substantially broad after vaccination.

Treatment noted: 15 to 20 received Ad26.COV2.S at low or high dose, single or two shots; a few received placebo; per-sample allocation not given. Each sample was drawn 63 days after the first injection (of vaccine or placebo). Based in Boston, the donor was an adult of 18-55 years. Expression of Wuhan-strain SARS-CoV-2 spike came from the Ad26 vector that formed the vaccine. TCRdb's copy holds only in-frame clones and misses some; the assay was immunoSEQ multiplex PCR. The sample consists of about 380,000 clones, around 82% of them appearing once. V shed 5 bases and J shed 4 bases, with 14 bases lying between them. The CDR3 spans 15 residues. The V gene's germline CDR1 is MGHRA and CDR2 YSYEKL. A note on this clone: Its antigen is not identified.

This TCR was recovered from a person aged 18-65 years who received the Ad26.COV2.S COVID-19 vaccine or a placebo. V and J are TRBV4-1 and TRBJ1-4; D not resolved. The specimen was peripheral blood, collected in a trial of Ad26.COV2.S vaccine versus placebo. The CDR3 DNA follows: TGCGCCAGCAGCGCTACGACTACAGATAATGAAAAACTGTTTTTT. It yields the protein CASSATTTDNEKLFF.